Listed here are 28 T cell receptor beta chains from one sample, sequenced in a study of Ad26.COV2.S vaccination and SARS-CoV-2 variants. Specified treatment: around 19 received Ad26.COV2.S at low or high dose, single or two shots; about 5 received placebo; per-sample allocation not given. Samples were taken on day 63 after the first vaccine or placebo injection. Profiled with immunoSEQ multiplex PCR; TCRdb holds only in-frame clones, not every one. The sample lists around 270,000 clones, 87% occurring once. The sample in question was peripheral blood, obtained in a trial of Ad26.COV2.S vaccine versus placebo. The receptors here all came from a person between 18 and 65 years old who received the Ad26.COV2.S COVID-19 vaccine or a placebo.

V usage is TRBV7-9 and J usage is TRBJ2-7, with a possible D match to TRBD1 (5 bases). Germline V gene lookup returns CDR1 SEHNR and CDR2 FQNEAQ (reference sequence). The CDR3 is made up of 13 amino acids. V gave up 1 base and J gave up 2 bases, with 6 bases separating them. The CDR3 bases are TGTGCCAGCAGCTTAGTCAGGGCCTACGAGCAGTACTTC. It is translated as CASSLVRAYEQYF.

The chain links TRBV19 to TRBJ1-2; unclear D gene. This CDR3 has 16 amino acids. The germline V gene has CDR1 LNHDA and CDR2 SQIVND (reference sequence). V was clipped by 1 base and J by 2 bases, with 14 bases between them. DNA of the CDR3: TGTGCCAGTAGTATAGCTCTACCGACGGTGAACTATGGCTACACCTTC. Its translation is CASSIALPTVNYGYTF.

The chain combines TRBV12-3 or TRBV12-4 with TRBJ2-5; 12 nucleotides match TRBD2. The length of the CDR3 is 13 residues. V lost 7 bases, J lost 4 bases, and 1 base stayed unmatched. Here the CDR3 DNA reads TGTGCCAGCAAACTAGCGGGGGGAGAGACCCAGTACTTC. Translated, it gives CASKLAGGETQYF.

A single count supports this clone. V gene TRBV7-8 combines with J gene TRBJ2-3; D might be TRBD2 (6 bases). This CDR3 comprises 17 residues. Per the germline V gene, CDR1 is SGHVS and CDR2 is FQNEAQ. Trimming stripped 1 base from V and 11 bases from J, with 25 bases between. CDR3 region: CASSLGLAGPLNGGQYF. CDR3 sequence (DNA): TGTGCCAGCAGCTTAGGGCTGGCGGGTCCTTTGAACGGGGGGCAGTATTTT.

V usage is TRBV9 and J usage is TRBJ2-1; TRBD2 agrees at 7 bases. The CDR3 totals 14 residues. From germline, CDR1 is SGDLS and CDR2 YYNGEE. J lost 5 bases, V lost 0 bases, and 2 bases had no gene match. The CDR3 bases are TGTGCCAGCAGCGTAGGGGGAGGGCACAATGAGCAGTTCTTC. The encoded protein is CASSVGGGHNEQFF.

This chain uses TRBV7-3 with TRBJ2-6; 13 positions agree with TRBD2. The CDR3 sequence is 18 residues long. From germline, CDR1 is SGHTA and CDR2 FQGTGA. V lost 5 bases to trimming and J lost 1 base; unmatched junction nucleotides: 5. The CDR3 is CASSLWTSGRSGANVLTF. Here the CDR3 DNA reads TGTGCCAGCAGCCTGTGGACTAGCGGGAGATCTGGGGCCAACGTCCTGACTTTC.

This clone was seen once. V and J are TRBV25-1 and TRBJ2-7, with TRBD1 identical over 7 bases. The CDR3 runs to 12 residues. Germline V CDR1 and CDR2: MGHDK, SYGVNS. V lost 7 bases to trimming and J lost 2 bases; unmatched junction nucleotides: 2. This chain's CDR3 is CASMGQTYEQYV. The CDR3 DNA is TGTGCCAGCATGGGACAGACCTACGAGCAGTACGTC.

CDR3 sequence reads: CASSGANYNEQFF. Written as DNA, the CDR3 is TGTGCCAGCAGCGGGGCTAACTACAATGAGCAGTTCTTC. The rearrangement joins TRBV9 to TRBJ2-1; D not resolved. V gave up 3 bases and J gave up 3 bases, with 7 bases separating them. Germline CDR1 SGDLS, CDR2 YYNGEE. The CDR3 is 13 residues long.

The CDR3: CASSSHSGGLPSSYNEQFF. For the CDR3, the DNA is TGTGCCAGCAGCTCCCATAGCGGGGGGTTACCGAGCTCCTACAATGAGCAGTTCTTC. The rearrangement joins TRBV9 to TRBJ2-1, with 10 bases lining up with TRBD2. The CDR3 length is 19 residues. Looked up from germline, CDR1 is SGDLS and CDR2 is YYNGEE. The ends lost 4 bases at V and 0 bases at J; junction bases unmatched: 13.

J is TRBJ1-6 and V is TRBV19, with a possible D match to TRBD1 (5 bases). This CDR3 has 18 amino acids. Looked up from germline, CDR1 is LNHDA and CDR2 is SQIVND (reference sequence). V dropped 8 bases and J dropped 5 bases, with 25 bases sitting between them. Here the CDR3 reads CASSVGPAGEGHNSPLHF. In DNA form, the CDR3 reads TGTGCCAGTTCCGTGGGCCCGGCGGGGGAAGGCCATAATTCACCCCTCCACTTT.

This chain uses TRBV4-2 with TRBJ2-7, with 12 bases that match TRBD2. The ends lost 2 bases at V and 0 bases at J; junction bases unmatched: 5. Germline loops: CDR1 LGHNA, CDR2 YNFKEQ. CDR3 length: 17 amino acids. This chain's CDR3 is CASSQTSGGPSSYEQYF. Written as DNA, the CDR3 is TGTGCCAGCAGCCAAACTAGCGGGGGGCCGAGCTCCTACGAGCAGTACTTC.

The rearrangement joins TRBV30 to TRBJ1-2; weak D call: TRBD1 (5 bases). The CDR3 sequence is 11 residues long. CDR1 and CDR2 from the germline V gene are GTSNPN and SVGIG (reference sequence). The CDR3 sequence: CAALRVNGYTF. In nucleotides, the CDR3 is TGTGCTGCTCTCAGGGTCAATGGCTACACCTTC.

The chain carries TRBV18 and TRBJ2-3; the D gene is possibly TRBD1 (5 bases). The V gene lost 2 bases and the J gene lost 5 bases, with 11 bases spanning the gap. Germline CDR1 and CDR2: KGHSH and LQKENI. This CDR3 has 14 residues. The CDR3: CASSPNGHLDTQYF. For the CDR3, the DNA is TGTGCCAGCTCACCAAATGGACACCTAGATACGCAGTATTTT.

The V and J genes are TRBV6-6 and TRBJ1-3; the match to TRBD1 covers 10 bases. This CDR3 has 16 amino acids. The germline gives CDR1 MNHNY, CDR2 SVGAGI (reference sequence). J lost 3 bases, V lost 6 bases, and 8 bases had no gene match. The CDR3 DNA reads TGTGCCAGCAGACGTAAGGGGACAGGGGATGGAAACACCATATATTTT. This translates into CASRRKGTGDGNTIYF.

The CDR3 sequence: CASAWGQGGETQYF. CDR3 bases: TGTGCTAGTGCCTGGGGGCAGGGAGGAGAGACCCAGTACTTC. The chain recombines TRBV12-5 with TRBJ2-5; D possibly uses TRBD1 or TRBD2 (6 bases each). V gave up 7 bases and J gave up 4 bases, with 16 bases separating them. CDR1 is LGHNT, CDR2 FRNRAP, per germline. This CDR3 has 14 amino acids.

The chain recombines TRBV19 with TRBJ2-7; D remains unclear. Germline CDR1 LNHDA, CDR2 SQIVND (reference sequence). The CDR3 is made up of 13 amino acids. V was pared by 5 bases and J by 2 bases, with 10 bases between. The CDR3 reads CASSPQIPYEQYF. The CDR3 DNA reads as TGTGCCAGTAGTCCTCAGATCCCCTACGAGCAGTACTTC.

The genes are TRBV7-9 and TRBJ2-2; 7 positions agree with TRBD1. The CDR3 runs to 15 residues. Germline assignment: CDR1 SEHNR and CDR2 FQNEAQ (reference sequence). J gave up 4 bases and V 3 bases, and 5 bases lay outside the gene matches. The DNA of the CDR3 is TGTGCCAGCAGCTTGGGACAGACAAGCACCGGGGAGCTGTTTTTT. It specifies CASSLGQTSTGELFF. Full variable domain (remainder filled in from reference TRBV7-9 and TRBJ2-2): DTGVSQNPRHKITKRGQNVTFRCDPISEHNRLYWYRQTLGQGPEFLTYFQNEAQLEKSRLLSDRFSAERPKGSFSTLEIQRTEQGDSAMYLCASSLGQTSTGELFFGEGSRLTVL.

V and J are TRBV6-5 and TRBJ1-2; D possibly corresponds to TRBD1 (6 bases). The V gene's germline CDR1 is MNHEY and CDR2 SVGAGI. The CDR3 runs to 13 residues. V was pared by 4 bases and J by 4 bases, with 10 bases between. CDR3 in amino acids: CASSSRGLYGYTF. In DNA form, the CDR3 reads TGTGCCAGCAGTTCCAGGGGTCTCTATGGCTACACCTTC.

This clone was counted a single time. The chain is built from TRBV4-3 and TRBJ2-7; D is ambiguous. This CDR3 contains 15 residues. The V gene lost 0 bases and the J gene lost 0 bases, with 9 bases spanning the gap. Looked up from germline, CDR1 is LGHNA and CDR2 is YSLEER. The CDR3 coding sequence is TGCGCCAGCAGCCAAGATCGCAGTAGCTCCTACGAGCAGTACTTC. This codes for CASSQDRSSSYEQYF.

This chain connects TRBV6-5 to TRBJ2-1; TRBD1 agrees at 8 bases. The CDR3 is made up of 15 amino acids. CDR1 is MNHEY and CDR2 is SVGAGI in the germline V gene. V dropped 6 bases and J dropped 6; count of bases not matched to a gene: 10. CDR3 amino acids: CASRHDRGTSNEQFF. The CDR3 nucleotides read TGTGCCAGCAGACACGACAGGGGAACCTCCAATGAGCAGTTCTTC.

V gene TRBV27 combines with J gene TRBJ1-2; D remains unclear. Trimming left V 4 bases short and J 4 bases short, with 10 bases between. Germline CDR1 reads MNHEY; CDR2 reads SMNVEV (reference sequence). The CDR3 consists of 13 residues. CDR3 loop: CASSSLSGYGYTF. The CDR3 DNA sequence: TGTGCCAGCAGTTCCCTCAGCGGCTATGGCTACACCTTC.

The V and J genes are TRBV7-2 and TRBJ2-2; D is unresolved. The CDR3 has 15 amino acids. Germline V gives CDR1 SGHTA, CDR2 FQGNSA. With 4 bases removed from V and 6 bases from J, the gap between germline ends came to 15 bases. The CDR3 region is CASSSLQSLAGELFF. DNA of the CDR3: TGTGCCAGCAGCTCCCTCCAAAGTCTGGCCGGGGAGCTGTTTTTT.

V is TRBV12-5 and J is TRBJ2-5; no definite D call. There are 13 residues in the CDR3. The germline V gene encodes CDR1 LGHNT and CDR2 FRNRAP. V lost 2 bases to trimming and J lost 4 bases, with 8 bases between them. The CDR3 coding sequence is TGTGCTAGTGGTTTGCCCCCCGGAGAGACCCAGTACTTC. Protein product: CASGLPPGETQYF.

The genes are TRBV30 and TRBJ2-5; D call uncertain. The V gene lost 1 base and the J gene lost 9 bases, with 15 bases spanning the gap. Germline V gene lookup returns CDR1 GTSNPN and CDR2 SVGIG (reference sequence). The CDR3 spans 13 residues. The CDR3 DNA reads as TGTGCCTGGAGTGAAACGGTCCCCCTGGCCCAGTACTTC. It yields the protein CAWSETVPLAQYF.

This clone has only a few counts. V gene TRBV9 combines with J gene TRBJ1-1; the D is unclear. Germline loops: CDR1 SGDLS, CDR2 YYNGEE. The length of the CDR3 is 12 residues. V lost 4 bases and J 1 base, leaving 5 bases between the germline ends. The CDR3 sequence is CASSPQNTEAFF. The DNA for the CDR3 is TGTGCCAGCAGCCCACAGAACACTGAAGCTTTCTTT.

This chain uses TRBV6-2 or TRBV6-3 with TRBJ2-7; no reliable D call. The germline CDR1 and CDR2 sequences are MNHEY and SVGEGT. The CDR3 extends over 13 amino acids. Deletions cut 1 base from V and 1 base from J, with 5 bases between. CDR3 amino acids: CASSYYRSYEQYV. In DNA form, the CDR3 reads TGTGCCAGCAGTTACTACAGATCCTACGAGCAGTACGTC.

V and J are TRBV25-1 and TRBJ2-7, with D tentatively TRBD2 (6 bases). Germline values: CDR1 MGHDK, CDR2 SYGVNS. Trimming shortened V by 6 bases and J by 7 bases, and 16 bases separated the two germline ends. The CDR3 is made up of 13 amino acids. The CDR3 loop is CASRGLLAGEQYF. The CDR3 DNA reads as TGTGCCAGCAGGGGACTGTTGGCCGGAGAGCAGTACTTC.

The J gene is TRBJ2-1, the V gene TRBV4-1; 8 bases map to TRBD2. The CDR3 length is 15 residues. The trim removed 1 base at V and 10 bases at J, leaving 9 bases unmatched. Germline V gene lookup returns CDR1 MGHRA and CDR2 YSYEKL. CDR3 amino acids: CASSQVLAGNEEQFF. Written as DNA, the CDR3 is TGCGCCAGCAGCCAAGTTTTAGCGGGAAACGAAGAGCAGTTCTTC.